This T cell receptor beta chain derives from a study of cytomegalovirus exposure and HLA in healthy donors. This clone was counted a few times. PCR employed 60 Vbeta and 13 Jbeta primers. Repertoires were generated with immunoSEQ multiplex PCR, while TCRdb's copy carries only in-frame clones and drops some. The sample holds roughly 100,000 clones, around 80% seen once. Germline V gene sequence: CDR1 SQVTM, CDR2 ANQGSEA. The CDR3 is 13 amino acids. V lost 4 bases and J lost 3, with 12 bases in between. Source material: PBMCs. The chain employs TRBV29-1 and TRBJ1-2, with D possibly TRBD1 on 5 matching bases. This clonotype originated in a woman between 45 and 65 years old in good health and CMV-seropositive. Here the CDR3 reads CSVVGGRDYGYTF. The DNA for the CDR3 is TGCAGCGTTGTCGGGGGGAGGGACTATGGCTACACCTTC.